Reported below is one T cell receptor beta chain. Its antigen remains unidentified. This record belongs to a study of CD8+ T cells in alopecia areata. Study-level background: Patients remained on tofacitinib for 6 to 18 months and then went 6 months without it. Study-wide findings and caveats: The study found that many expanded lesional clones persisted in scalp and blood during tofacitinib.

This CDR3 contains 14 residues. Per germline, CDR1 GTSNPN and CDR2 SVGIG (reference sequence). Trimming pared 0 bases from V and 4 bases from J, leaving 9 bases between. Treatment defined: oral pan-JAK inhibitor, 5-10 mg twice daily. Extraction of RNA preceded its reverse transcription into cDNA, which served as the sequencing template. Profiled with immunoSEQ multiplex PCR; TCRdb holds only in-frame clones, not every one. The sample has 150,000 to 200,000 clones; 60% are singletons. The source material was CD4+ T cells sorted from blood, sampled at week 24, from a patient treated with tofacitinib. This chain joins TRBV30 and TRBJ2-2; D is perhaps TRBD1 (5 bases). This TCR was sampled from a human donor with alopecia areata. The CDR3 region is CAWSVRQFTGELFF. The DNA for the CDR3 is TGTGCCTGGAGTGTACGACAGTTCACCGGGGAGCTGTTTTTT.